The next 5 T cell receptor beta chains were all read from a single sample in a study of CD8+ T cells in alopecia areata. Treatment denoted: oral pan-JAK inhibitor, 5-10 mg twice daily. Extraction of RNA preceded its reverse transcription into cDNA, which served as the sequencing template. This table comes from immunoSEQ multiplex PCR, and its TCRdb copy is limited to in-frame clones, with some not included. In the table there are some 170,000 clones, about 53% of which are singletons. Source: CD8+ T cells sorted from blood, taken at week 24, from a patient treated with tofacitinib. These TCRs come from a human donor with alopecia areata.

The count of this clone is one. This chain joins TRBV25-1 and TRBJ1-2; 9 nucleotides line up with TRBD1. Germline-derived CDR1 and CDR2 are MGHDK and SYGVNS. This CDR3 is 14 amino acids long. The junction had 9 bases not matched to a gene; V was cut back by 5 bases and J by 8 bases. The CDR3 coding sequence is TGTGCCAGCAGTATACAGGGGGCATCGGAAGGCTACACCTTC. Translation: CASSIQGASEGYTF.

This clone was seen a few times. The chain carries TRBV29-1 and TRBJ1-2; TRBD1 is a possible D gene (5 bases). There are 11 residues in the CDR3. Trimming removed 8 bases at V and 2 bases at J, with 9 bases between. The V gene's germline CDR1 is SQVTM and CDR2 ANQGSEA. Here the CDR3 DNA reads TGCAGCTCCGCAGGGAACTATGGCTACACCTTC. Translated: CSSAGNYGYTF. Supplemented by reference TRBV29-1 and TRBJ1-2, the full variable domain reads SAVISQKPSRDICQRGTSLTIQCQVDSQVTMMFWYRQQPGQSLTLIATANQGSEATYESGFVIDKFPISRPNLTFSTLTVSNMSPEDSSIYLCSSAGNYGYTFGSGTRLTVV.

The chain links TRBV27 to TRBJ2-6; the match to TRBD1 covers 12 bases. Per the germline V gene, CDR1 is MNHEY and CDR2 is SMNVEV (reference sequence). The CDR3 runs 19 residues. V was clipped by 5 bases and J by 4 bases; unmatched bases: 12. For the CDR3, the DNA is TGTGCCAGCAGTCCCCTGGGACAGGGGGCCTTACCGGGGGCCAACGTCCTGACTTTC. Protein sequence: CASSPLGQGALPGANVLTF.

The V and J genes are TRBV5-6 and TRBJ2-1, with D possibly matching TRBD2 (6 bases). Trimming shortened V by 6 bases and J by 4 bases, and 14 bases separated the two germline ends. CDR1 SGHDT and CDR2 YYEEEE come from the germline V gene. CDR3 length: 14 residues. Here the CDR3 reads CASTPGLTYNEQFF. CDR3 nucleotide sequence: TGTGCCAGCACCCCGGGACTCACTTACAATGAGCAGTTCTTC.

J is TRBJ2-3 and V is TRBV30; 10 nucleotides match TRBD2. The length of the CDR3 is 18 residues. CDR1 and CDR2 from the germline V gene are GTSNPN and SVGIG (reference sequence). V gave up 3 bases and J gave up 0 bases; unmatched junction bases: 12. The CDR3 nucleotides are TGTGCCTGGAGCTCCGAGGGGGGACTAGCGCCTAGCACAGATACGCAGTATTTT. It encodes CAWSSEGGLAPSTDTQYF. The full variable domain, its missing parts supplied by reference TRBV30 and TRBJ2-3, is SQTIHQWPATLVQPVGSPLSLECTVEGTSNPNLYWYRQAAGRGLQLLFYSVGIGQISSEVPQNLSASRPQDRQFILSSKKLLLSDSGFYLCAWSSEGGLAPSTDTQYFGPGTRLTVL.